The rows below give T cell receptor beta chains drawn from one sample of a study of Ad26.COV2.S vaccination and SARS-CoV-2 variants. The table came from immunoSEQ multiplex PCR; TCRdb's copy has only in-frame clones and leaves some out. This repertoire shows some 480,000 clones, roughly 89% found once; its top ten account for around 13%. This specimen consisted of peripheral blood, obtained in a trial of Ad26.COV2.S vaccine versus placebo. The receptors here all came from a person between 18 and 60 years old who received the Ad26.COV2.S COVID-19 vaccine or a placebo. Both conserved end residues are part of each CDR3. D genes are given only for firm matches. Not every row has a clone size; where given, it reads once, few, many or a size class.

TRBV7-2	.	TRBJ1-5	many	TGTGCCAGCAGCTCCGGACTGAATCAGCCCCAGCATTTT	CASSSGLNQPQHF
TRBV28	.	TRBJ2-7	.	TGTGCCAGCAGAAGTTTAGCGGAGTCCTACGAGCAGTACTTC	CASRSLAESYEQYF
TRBV6-2/TRBV6-3	.	TRBJ2-2	.	TGTGCCAGCAGTTACTCCGGGACGGAGAACACCGGGGAGCTGTTTTTT	CASSYSGTENTGELFF
TRBV3-1/TRBV3-2	TRBD2	TRBJ2-3	.	TGTGCCAGCAGCGTAACTAGCGGGAGGGCCGGCAACACAGATACGCAGTATTTT	CASSVTSGRAGNTDTQYF
TRBV6-1	.	TRBJ2-3	.	TGTGCCAGCAGTGACCTTCTCTTCACAGATACGCAGTATTTT	CASSDLLFTDTQYF
TRBV28	TRBD2	TRBJ2-3	.	TGTGCCAGCAGCCCGGGGGGAGAGGGATCAGATACGCAGTATTTT	CASSPGGEGSDTQYF
TRBV29-1	TRBD2	TRBJ2-4	.	TGCAGCGTTGCCCCAGGACTAGGGGATAAAAACATTCAGTACTTC	CSVAPGLGDKNIQYF
TRBV28	.	TRBJ1-5	.	TGTGCCAGCAGTCCGAGGGGGAATAGCAATCAGCCCCAGCATTTT	CASSPRGNSNQPQHF
TRBV27	.	TRBJ1-2	.	TGTGCCAGCAGTCTGACCCCTTTAAGAGCATACTATGGCTACACCTTC	CASSLTPLRAYYGYTF
TRBV27	TRBD2	TRBJ2-1	.	TGTGCCAGCAGGTGGGGACTAGCATCCGAGCAGTTCTTC	CASRWGLASEQFF
TRBV27	TRBD2	TRBJ2-5	.	TGTGCCAGCAGTTTATCGGTTAGCGGGAGGGCTGAGACCCAGTACTTC	CASSLSVSGRAETQYF
TRBV28	TRBD1	TRBJ2-6	.	TGTGCCACCAGGACAGGCCTATTATCCTCTGGGGCCAACGTCCTGACTTTC	CATRTGLLSSGANVLTF
TRBV29-1	.	TRBJ2-1	.	TGCAGCGTTGAAGGAGTCGGCAGGGAAGGCTACAATGAGCAGTTCTTC	CSVEGVGREGYNEQFF
TRBV5-8	TRBD2	TRBJ2-4	.	TGTGCCAGCAGCTCCGTGGCCGGGACTAGCGGAAACATTCAGTACTTC	CASSSVAGTSGNIQYF
TRBV12-3/TRBV12-4	.	TRBJ2-5	.	TGTGCCAGCAGTTTCGAGGAGACCCAGTACTTC	CASSFEETQYF
TRBV5-4	.	TRBJ2-7	.	TGTGCCAGCAGCTTGGGGGGGACATATTCCTACGAGCAGTACTTC	CASSLGGTYSYEQYF
TRBV27	TRBD1	TRBJ2-7	.	TGTGCCAGCTCCCGCGGGACAGGGTCCGAGCAGTACTTC	CASSRGTGSEQYF
TRBV9	.	TRBJ1-5	.	TGTGCCAGCAGCGTTTCGGGTAGCGACAATCAGCCCCAGCATTTT	CASSVSGSDNQPQHF
TRBV28	.	TRBJ1-6	.	TGTGCCAGCAGATCTGATTCACCCCTCCACTTT	CASRSDSPLHF
TRBV7-8	.	TRBJ2-1	.	TGTGCCAGCAGCTTTCAGACGGCCTACAATGAGCAGTTCTTC	CASSFQTAYNEQFF
TRBV9	.	TRBJ2-5	.	TGTGCCAGCAGCGTAGGGGAAGGGAGGGGGGAGACCCAGTACTTC	CASSVGEGRGETQYF
TRBV6-5	.	TRBJ1-5	.	TGTGCCAGCAGTTACGAAGGGGGCAATCAGCCCCAGCATTTT	CASSYEGGNQPQHF
TRBV5-4	TRBD2	TRBJ2-5	.	TGTGCCAGCAGCGCCCGGGGGATAGAAGCGGGAGTTCGACAAGAGACCCAGTACTTC	CASSARGIEAGVRQETQYF
TRBV29-1	.	TRBJ2-1	.	TGCAGTTTCATGGCCAGGGCCCTTCGGAATGAGCAGTTCTTC	CSFMARALRNEQFF
TRBV30	.	TRBJ1-5	.	TGTGCCTGGACTGAACAGGGTAGGGGTCAGCCCCAGCATTTT	CAWTEQGRGQPQHF
TRBV9	TRBD2	TRBJ2-1	.	TGTGCCAGCAGCGTTAGCGGGAGGGGGTACAATGAGCAGTTCTTC	CASSVSGRGYNEQFF
TRBV19	TRBD1	TRBJ1-5	.	TGTGCCAGTAGTATAGTGTTAGGGGGCAGGCAGCCCCAGCATTTT	CASSIVLGGRQPQHF
TRBV11-2	TRBD1	TRBJ1-4	.	TGTGCCAGCAGCTCCCGCCCTACGACAGGGATTGAAAAACTGTTTTTT	CASSSRPTTGIEKLFF
TRBV9	.	TRBJ2-1	.	TGTGCCAGCAGCGTAGGGACCGCACGGGAGGAGCAGTTCTTC	CASSVGTAREEQFF
TRBV5-1	TRBD2	TRBJ2-7	.	TGCGCCAGCAGCTCCATAGCGGGAGTGTACGAGCAGTACTTC	CASSSIAGVYEQYF